This T cell receptor beta chain was recovered during a study of shared clonotypes between healthy human individuals. Concerning this clone itself: The target antigen is unknown. This sample includes further DNA sequences coding for the same CDR3.

Genomic DNA of each subset was evenly split across several immunoSEQ plates. Assay: immunoSEQ multiplex PCR; the TCRdb copy retains only in-frame clones and omits some. Of 200,000 to 250,000 clones listed, about 69% are singletons. Study results and caveats: Estimated clonotype richness was generally higher in naive than memory subsets.

This CDR3 comprises 13 residues. Trimming left V 6 bases short and J 0 bases short, with 9 bases between. Germline lookup yields CDR1 WSHSY and CDR2 SAAADI. Material: memory CD4+ T cells sorted from blood. The subset here: CD45RA-negative fraction. The gene calls are TRBV10-2 and TRBJ2-7; maybe TRBD2 (5 bases). This clonotype originated in a man aged 25-45 years in good health. The CDR3 DNA sequence: TGCGCCAGCAGGGACTTCAGCTCCTACGAGCAGTACTTC. It specifies CASRDFSSYEQYF.